This is a list of T cell receptor beta chains from one sample in a study of shared clonotypes between healthy human individuals. Generated by immunoSEQ multiplex PCR, the TCRdb table keeps only in-frame clones and is missing some. The data hold about 2.2 million clones, with over 85% observed a single time. Sequencing was done on a sample of naive CD8+ T cells from PBMCs. All receptors derive from a man younger than 35 in good health. Some clones in this sample may be carry-over from other donors' samples. Both conserved end residues are part of each CDR3. The D gene is left open where the match is weak. Clone size, where shown, is once, few, many, or a class for clones that have expanded.

j_gene: TRBJ1-3; v_gene: TRBV9; abundance: NA; d_gene: NA; CDR3nt: TGTGCCAGCAGCGTAGGTGGGGGGAGTACTGGAAACACCATATATTTT; CDR3aa: CASSVGGGSTGNTIYF
j_gene: TRBJ2-7; v_gene: TRBV6-5; abundance: NA; d_gene: NA; CDR3nt: TGTGCCAGCAGTTACCTCGACTACGAGCAGTACTTC; CDR3aa: CASSYLDYEQYF
j_gene: TRBJ2-7; v_gene: TRBV6-5; abundance: NA; d_gene: TRBD1; CDR3nt: TGTGCCAGCAGTTACTCGGACAGGGGCTACGAGCAGTACTTC; CDR3aa: CASSYSDRGYEQYF
j_gene: TRBJ1-2; v_gene: TRBV27; abundance: NA; d_gene: TRBD1; CDR3nt: TGTGCCAGCAGTTTGGACAGGGGATTCCATGGCTACACCTTC; CDR3aa: CASSLDRGFHGYTF
j_gene: TRBJ2-2; v_gene: TRBV29-1; abundance: NA; d_gene: NA; CDR3nt: TGCAGCGTTGAAGGCAGGGCGACCGGGGAGCTGTTTTTT; CDR3aa: CSVEGRATGELFF
j_gene: TRBJ2-7; v_gene: TRBV7-3; abundance: NA; d_gene: NA; CDR3nt: TGTGCCAGCAGCTTAGTCGGGGGAAGGAGTTCCTACGAGCAGTACTTC; CDR3aa: CASSLVGGRSSYEQYF
j_gene: TRBJ1-4; v_gene: TRBV5-1; abundance: once; d_gene: NA; CDR3nt: TGCGCCAGCAGCTTGTACTCAACTAATGAAAAACTGTTTTTT; CDR3aa: CASSLYSTNEKLFF
j_gene: TRBJ2-7; v_gene: TRBV9; abundance: NA; d_gene: TRBD1; CDR3nt: TGTGCCAGCAGCGGCACCGGGACAGCCGGTTACGAGCAGTACTTC; CDR3aa: CASSGTGTAGYEQYF
j_gene: TRBJ2-7; v_gene: TRBV7-9; abundance: NA; d_gene: TRBD1; CDR3nt: TGTGCCAGCAGCTTAGCGAACAGGGGCGCCTACGAGCAGTACTTC; CDR3aa: CASSLANRGAYEQYF
j_gene: TRBJ2-7; v_gene: TRBV28; abundance: NA; d_gene: TRBD1; CDR3nt: TGTGCCAGCAGCCCCCTCGGGACAGGGGTCTACGAGCAGTACTTC; CDR3aa: CASSPLGTGVYEQYF
j_gene: TRBJ2-3; v_gene: TRBV4-1; abundance: NA; d_gene: TRBD2; CDR3nt: TGCGCCAGCAGCCACAGACTAGCGGGAGTGAATACGCAGTATTTT; CDR3aa: CASSHRLAGVNTQYF
j_gene: TRBJ2-5; v_gene: TRBV10-3; abundance: NA; d_gene: NA; CDR3nt: TGTGCCATCAGCTGGGCGGCCCAAGAGACCCAGTACTTC; CDR3aa: CAISWAAQETQYF
j_gene: TRBJ2-1; v_gene: TRBV27; abundance: once; d_gene: NA; CDR3nt: TGTGCCAGCAGTTTCCGGCCGAGCTCCTACAATGAGCAGTTCTTC; CDR3aa: CASSFRPSSYNEQFF
j_gene: TRBJ2-6; v_gene: TRBV27; abundance: once; d_gene: NA; CDR3nt: TGTGCCAGCAGTTTAGGAACAGCGCGCTCTGGGGCCAACGTCCTGACTTTC; CDR3aa: CASSLGTARSGANVLTF
j_gene: TRBJ2-7; v_gene: TRBV13; abundance: NA; d_gene: TRBD1; CDR3nt: TGTGCCAGCAGCTTAGGTGCGGTGACAGGGGAGCAGTACTTC; CDR3aa: CASSLGAVTGEQYF
j_gene: TRBJ1-1; v_gene: TRBV19; abundance: NA; d_gene: NA; CDR3nt: TGTGCCAGTGGACTGAGGCCGCTGGGCACTGAAGCTTTCTTT; CDR3aa: CASGLRPLGTEAFF
j_gene: TRBJ1-1; v_gene: TRBV27; abundance: few; d_gene: NA; CDR3nt: TGTGCCAGCAGTTTATGGGTAGGGCCGAACACTGAAGCTTTCTTT; CDR3aa: CASSLWVGPNTEAFF
j_gene: TRBJ2-1; v_gene: TRBV30; abundance: NA; d_gene: NA; CDR3nt: TGTGCCTGGACGGTCGAGGACGCTACGGTAATGGTCCGGGATCGGCAGTTCTTC; CDR3aa: CAWTVEDATVMVRDRQFF
j_gene: TRBJ1-2; v_gene: TRBV7-2; abundance: NA; d_gene: NA; CDR3nt: TGTGCCAGCAGACCTACAGGAAACTATGGCTACACCTTC; CDR3aa: CASRPTGNYGYTF
j_gene: TRBJ2-1; v_gene: TRBV7-8; abundance: NA; d_gene: TRBD2; CDR3nt: TGTGCCAGCAGCTTAGACCTAGCGGGGTCCAACAATGAGCAGTTCTTC; CDR3aa: CASSLDLAGSNNEQFF
j_gene: TRBJ2-1; v_gene: TRBV7-9; abundance: NA; d_gene: NA; CDR3nt: TGTGCCAGCAGCCCCTCGGGTATCCATGAGCAGTTCTTC; CDR3aa: CASSPSGIHEQFF
j_gene: TRBJ1-5; v_gene: TRBV27; abundance: NA; d_gene: NA; CDR3nt: TGTGCCAGCAGAGTGGGAGCGAGTAGCTCCTCGGGGGATCAGCCCCAGCATTTT; CDR3aa: CASRVGASSSSGDQPQHF
j_gene: TRBJ2-5; v_gene: TRBV7-9; abundance: NA; d_gene: TRBD1; CDR3nt: TGTGCCAGCAGCCTCCCCCGGACAGGGCAAGAGACCCAGTACTTC; CDR3aa: CASSLPRTGQETQYF
j_gene: TRBJ1-4; v_gene: TRBV4-1; abundance: few; d_gene: NA; CDR3nt: TGCGCCAGCAGCCTGACGCCCGGTGCAACTAATGAAAAACTGTTTTTT; CDR3aa: CASSLTPGATNEKLFF
j_gene: TRBJ2-7; v_gene: TRBV28; abundance: NA; d_gene: NA; CDR3nt: TGTGCCAGCAGTTTCAATGGCAACTCCTACGAGCAGTACTTC; CDR3aa: CASSFNGNSYEQYF
j_gene: TRBJ2-7; v_gene: TRBV7-8; abundance: NA; d_gene: NA; CDR3nt: TGTGCCAGCAGCTTACAGGGCCAGAGCTACGAGCAGTACTTC; CDR3aa: CASSLQGQSYEQYF
j_gene: TRBJ2-2; v_gene: TRBV7-7; abundance: NA; d_gene: TRBD1; CDR3nt: TGTGCCAGCAGCTTAGGTCGGACAGGGGGCGCGGAGCTGTTTTTT; CDR3aa: CASSLGRTGGAELFF
j_gene: TRBJ2-3; v_gene: TRBV7-9; abundance: NA; d_gene: TRBD2; CDR3nt: TGTGCCAGCAGTTCTAGCGGGCTCACAGATACGCAGTATTTT; CDR3aa: CASSSSGLTDTQYF
j_gene: TRBJ2-7; v_gene: TRBV11-2; abundance: NA; d_gene: NA; CDR3nt: TGTGCCAGCAGCCCTCCCGTGACAGTAAAGAGCACCTACGAGCAGTACTTC; CDR3aa: CASSPPVTVKSTYEQYF
j_gene: TRBJ1-1; v_gene: TRBV19; abundance: NA; d_gene: NA; CDR3nt: TGTGCCATAGGGTCAGGGGCGAACACTGAAGCTTTCTTT; CDR3aa: CAIGSGANTEAFF
j_gene: TRBJ2-7; v_gene: TRBV11-2; abundance: few; d_gene: NA; CDR3nt: TGTGCCAGCAGCCCATCTTACGAGCAGTACTTC; CDR3aa: CASSPSYEQYF
j_gene: TRBJ2-6; v_gene: TRBV2; abundance: NA; d_gene: NA; CDR3nt: TGTGCCAGCCTGGTAGTCTCAGGCAACTCTGGGGCCAACGTCCTGACTTTC; CDR3aa: CASLVVSGNSGANVLTF
j_gene: TRBJ1-4; v_gene: TRBV4-3; abundance: NA; d_gene: NA; CDR3nt: TGCGCCAGCAGCCAAGGACCTCGTCTACGGGACGAATGGGGTGAAAAACTGTTTTTT; CDR3aa: CASSQGPRLRDEWGEKLFF
j_gene: TRBJ2-7; v_gene: TRBV5-6; abundance: NA; d_gene: NA; CDR3nt: TGTGCCAGCAGCTTGTGGGGGAGTGTATACGAGCAGTACTTC; CDR3aa: CASSLWGSVYEQYF
j_gene: TRBJ1-2; v_gene: TRBV27; abundance: NA; d_gene: TRBD1; CDR3nt: TGTGCCACCTTACCGCGGGACAGGGGCTATGGCTACACCTTC; CDR3aa: CATLPRDRGYGYTF
j_gene: TRBJ2-7; v_gene: TRBV28; abundance: NA; d_gene: NA; CDR3nt: TGTGCCAGCAGTTTCGGTAGGAACTCCTACGAGCAGTACTTC; CDR3aa: CASSFGRNSYEQYF
j_gene: TRBJ1-1; v_gene: TRBV2; abundance: few; d_gene: NA; CDR3nt: TGTGCCAGCAGTGAACATGCAGGGCAAGCTTTCTTT; CDR3aa: CASSEHAGQAFF
j_gene: TRBJ2-1; v_gene: TRBV6-5; abundance: NA; d_gene: TRBD2; CDR3nt: TGTGCCAGCAGTTCTGGAGCGGGAGCACCCTACAATGAGCAGTTCTTC; CDR3aa: CASSSGAGAPYNEQFF
j_gene: TRBJ1-1; v_gene: TRBV7-9; abundance: NA; d_gene: NA; CDR3nt: TGTGCCAGCAGCTTCTCCGACAGTACCTCTGAAGCTTTCTTT; CDR3aa: CASSFSDSTSEAFF
j_gene: TRBJ2-7; v_gene: TRBV27; abundance: NA; d_gene: NA; CDR3nt: TGTGCCAGCAGTAACACCGGGACTCCCTACGAGCAGTACTTC; CDR3aa: CASSNTGTPYEQYF
j_gene: TRBJ1-5; v_gene: TRBV6-5; abundance: NA; d_gene: TRBD1; CDR3nt: TGTGCCAGCAGATGGGACAGGGTAAGCAATCAGCCCCAGCATTTT; CDR3aa: CASRWDRVSNQPQHF
j_gene: TRBJ1-1; v_gene: TRBV7-2; abundance: NA; d_gene: NA; CDR3nt: TGTGCCAGCAGCCCACTAAGGGATTCTGAAGCTTTCTTT; CDR3aa: CASSPLRDSEAFF
j_gene: TRBJ2-7; v_gene: TRBV6-9; abundance: once; d_gene: TRBD1; CDR3nt: TGTGCCAGCAGTCTCTCCCGACAGGGGTACGAGCAGTACTTC; CDR3aa: CASSLSRQGYEQYF